This T cell receptor (beta chain) was obtained from a study of CXCR3-negative and CXCR3-positive naive CD8 T cells. Points from the study as a whole: CXCR3-positive naive cells carried more hydrophobic TRB CDR3s than CXCR3-negative naive cells did.

cDNA libraries for TRB were generated by 5' RACE incorporating UMI labels. TCRdb re-called the 5' RACE reads, yielding one record per CDR3 amino acid sequence without DNA. The listing contains roughly 80,000 distinct CDR3 sequences. To note about this clonotype: The target antigen is unknown.

CDR3 length: 16 residues. Per germline, CDR1 LGHDT and CDR2 YNNKEL (reference sequence). The chain carries TRBV3-1 and TRBJ2-7; absent DNA, TCRdb's TRBD2 call cannot be checked. This receptor was obtained from a human donor in good health. Some clones in this sample may be carry-over from other donors' samples. Sequencing used naive CXCR3+ CD8+ T cells from blood. The subset was: CD45RO-CCR7+CD27+CD95- naive CD8+ T cells expressing CXCR3 (TNR3+). The CDR3 sequence is CASSQDSRTRGYEQYF.